The T cell receptor (beta chain) described here comes from a study of blood T cell repertoires in COVID-19. Study information: Some COVID-19 samples were acute and others convalescent; all came from the United States, Italy and Spain.

V lost 2 bases, J lost 4 bases, and 5 bases lay in between. Germline V gives CDR1 SEHNR, CDR2 FQNEAQ (reference sequence). This CDR3 region has 12 residues. Per the authors' pipeline: Amplified reference gene primers provided the basis for estimating nucleated cell counts. The table came from immunoSEQ multiplex PCR; TCRdb's copy has only in-frame clones and leaves some out. V and J calls and clone size are those listed in that table; D and trimming were worked out from the DNA. This sample yields roughly 150,000 clones, of which roughly 88% are seen a single time; roughly 5% belongs to the top ten. In assigning cohorts, the study relied on participant-reported clinical history. Someone with COVID-19 had been met by exposed participants within 2 weeks before study entry.

This rearrangement joins TRBV7-9 to TRBJ1-1; D uncertain. The source of this sequence is a man aged 70 or older who had been exposed to COVID-19. The sequencing sample was made of PBMCs or T cells enriched from blood (not recorded which). The CDR3 spells CASSLSVTEAFF. In nucleotides, the CDR3 is TGTGCCAGCAGCTTATCGGTCACTGAAGCTTTCTTT.